The present entry profiles one T cell receptor beta chain with its context. Its antigen is undetermined. The V gene's germline CDR1 is SEHNR and CDR2 FQNEAQ (reference sequence). This CDR3 comprises 17 residues. The ends were cut back, 4 bases at V and 1 base at J, with 16 bases in the middle. This record belongs to a study of CD8 T cells in Susac syndrome. Overall study results and limits: Regarding the TCR sequencing and HLA analysis, the study admitted that a relatively small number of individuals were involved.

Healthy donors were controls matched for age and sex. RNA totalling about 0.45 to 1 ug underwent reverse transcription with random hexamers. Amplification of TCR beta CDR3 by immunoSEQ multiplex PCR spanned 54 Vbeta and 13 Jbeta. TCRdb independently ran MiXCR on the immunoSEQ multiplex PCR reads; one entry per CDR3 protein. The data hold approximately 19,000 distinct CDR3 sequences, with 85% to 95% observed a single time. Sample: CD8+ T cells from PBMCs. V and J are TRBV7-9 and TRBJ2-2; D assignment may be TRBD1 or TRBD2 (5 bases each). This TCR was sampled from a human donor in good health. As DNA, the CDR3 is TGTGCCAGCAGCTCGACAGATCTCGGACTGAACACCGGGGAGCTGTTTTTT. This sequence encodes CASSSTDLGLNTGELFF.